This TCR beta chain is drawn from a study of T cells in Graves' hyperthyroidism and ophthalmopathy. Amplified TCR beta CDR3 regions came from RNA transcripts. First-round RT-PCR with HTBI primers amplified the TCR CDR3 region. MiXCR, run by TCRdb on the multiplex PCR reads, gives a single entry per CDR3 protein. The sample contains some 550,000 distinct CDR3 sequences, more than 15% of which appear only once. Diagnoses rested on clinical symptoms, serum thyroxine and TRAb, thyroid ultrasound and orbital computed tomography. Whole-study results and caveats: Ophthalmopathy, as predicted by the model, came a median roughly 6.3 months after the prediction.

Trimming at V came to 4 bases and at J to 8 bases, leaving 5 bases not matched to a gene. Per the germline V gene, CDR1 is SQVTM and CDR2 is ANQGSEA. CDR3 length equals 12 residues. A remark on this clonotype: Its target is unknown.

The material sequenced was blood. The origin of this receptor is a woman between 40 and 50 years old with Graves' ophthalmopathy. The rearrangement joins TRBV29-1 to TRBJ1-2; 9 bases are a match to TRBD1. CDR3 protein: CSVGGQGFGYTF. The DNA of the CDR3 is TGCAGCGTTGGAGGACAGGGGTTCGGCTACACCTTC.